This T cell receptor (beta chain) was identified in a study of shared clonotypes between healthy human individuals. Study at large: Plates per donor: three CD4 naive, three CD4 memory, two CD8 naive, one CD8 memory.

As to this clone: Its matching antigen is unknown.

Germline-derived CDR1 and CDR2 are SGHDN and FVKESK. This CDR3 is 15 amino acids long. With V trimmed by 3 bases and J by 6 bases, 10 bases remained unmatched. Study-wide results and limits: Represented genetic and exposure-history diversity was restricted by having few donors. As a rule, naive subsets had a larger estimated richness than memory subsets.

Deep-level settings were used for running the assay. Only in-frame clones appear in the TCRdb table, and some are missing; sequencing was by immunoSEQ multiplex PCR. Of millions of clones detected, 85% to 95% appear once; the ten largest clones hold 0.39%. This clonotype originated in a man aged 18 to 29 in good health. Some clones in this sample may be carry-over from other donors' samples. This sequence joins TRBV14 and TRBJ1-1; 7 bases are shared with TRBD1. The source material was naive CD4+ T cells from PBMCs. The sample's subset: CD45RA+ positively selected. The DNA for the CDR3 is TGTGCCAGCAGCCAGGTCAGGGGGGGTGTACCTGAAGCTTTCTTT. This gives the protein CASSQVRGGVPEAFF.